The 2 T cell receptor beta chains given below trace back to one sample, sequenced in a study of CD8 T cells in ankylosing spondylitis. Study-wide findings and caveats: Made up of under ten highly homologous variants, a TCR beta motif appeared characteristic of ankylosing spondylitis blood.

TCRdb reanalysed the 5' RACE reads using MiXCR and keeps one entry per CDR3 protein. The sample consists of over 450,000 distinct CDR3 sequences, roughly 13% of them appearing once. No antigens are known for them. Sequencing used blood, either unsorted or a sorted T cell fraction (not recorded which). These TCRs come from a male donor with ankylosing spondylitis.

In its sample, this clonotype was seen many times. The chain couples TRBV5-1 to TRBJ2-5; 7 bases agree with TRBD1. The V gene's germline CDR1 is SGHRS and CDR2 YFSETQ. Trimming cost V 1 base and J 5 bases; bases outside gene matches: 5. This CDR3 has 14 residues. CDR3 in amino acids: CASSLQGQSETQYF. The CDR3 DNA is TGCGCCAGCAGCTTGCAGGGACAGAGTGAGACCCAGTACTTC. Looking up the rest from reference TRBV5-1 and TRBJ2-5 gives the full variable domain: KAGVTQTPRYLIKTRGQQVTLSCSPISGHRSVSWYQQTPGQGLQFLFEYFSETQRNKGNFPGRFSGRQFSNSRSEMNVSTLELGDSALYLCASSLQGQSETQYFGPGTRLLVL.

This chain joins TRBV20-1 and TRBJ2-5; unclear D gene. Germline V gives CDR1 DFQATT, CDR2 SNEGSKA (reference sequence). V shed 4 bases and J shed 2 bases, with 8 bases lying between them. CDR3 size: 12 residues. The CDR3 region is CSAKALQETQYF. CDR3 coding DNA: TGCAGTGCTAAAGCACTTCAAGAGACCCAGTACTTC.